The rows below give T cell receptor beta chains drawn from one sample of a study of T-cell reconstitution after alpha-beta-depleted transplantation in children. TCRdb reprocessed the PCR reads via MiXCR and lists one record per CDR3 protein. Found here are tens of thousands of distinct CDR3 sequences, roughly 6.7% of them singletons; the top ten hold roughly 27%. This specimen was peripheral blood, taken 60 days after TCRalphabeta/CD19-depleted stem cell transplant. These receptors came from a child under two years old who had a stem cell transplant for acute myeloid leukemia, so the T cells may come from the graft donor. The CDR3 runs from the conserved cysteine through the conserved F or W. D genes are given only for firm matches. A clone size is listed for some rows: how often the clone was seen (once, few, many), or a class if it is expanded.

DNA | CDR3 | J | D | size | V
TGCGCCAGCCGGACCGGGACTAGCGGGAGGGGGTACAATGAGCAGTTCTTC | CASRTGTSGRGYNEQFF | TRBJ2-1 | TRBD2 | many | TRBV5-1
TGCGCCACCACCGAAACTATCCTAGGCACAGATACGCAGTATTTT | CATTETILGTDTQYF | TRBJ2-3 | NA | many | TRBV4-3
TGTGCCAGCTCGGAGCGGGCCCAAGAGACCCAGTACTTC | CASSERAQETQYF | TRBJ2-5 | NA | many | TRBV7-2
TGCAGTGCTAGAAGGCGGGGCAATCAGCCCCAGCATTTT | CSARRRGNQPQHF | TRBJ1-5 | NA | NA | TRBV20-1
TGTGGGCCCTCACCCCTCCACTTT | CGPSPLHF | TRBJ1-6 | NA | NA | TRBV3-1
TGTGCCAGCAGTCTCACAAGCAATCAGCCCCAGCATTTT | CASSLTSNQPQHF | TRBJ1-5 | NA | many | TRBV12-3/TRBV12-4
TGTGCCAGCAGTCGGACAGGTGTTAATTCACCCCTCCACTTT | CASSRTGVNSPLHF | TRBJ1-6 | TRBD1 | many | TRBV6-5
TGTGCCAGCAGCCCCGGATTTAGCAATCAGCCCCAGCATTTT | CASSPGFSNQPQHF | TRBJ1-5 | NA | many | TRBV7-6
TGCAGTGCCGGACAGGCGGGAGGCAATCAGCCCCAGCATTTT | CSAGQAGGNQPQHF | TRBJ1-5 | TRBD1 | many | TRBV20-1
TGCGCCAGCAGCCCCCACGAGTTTAACTATGGCTACACCTTC | CASSPHEFNYGYTF | TRBJ1-2 | NA | many | TRBV5-1
TGTGCCAGCAGTTTAACGGGGCTAAAAAGCACAGATACGCAGTATTTT | CASSLTGLKSTDTQYF | TRBJ2-3 | NA | many | TRBV12-3/TRBV12-4
TGTGCCAGCAGTTTACAGACCGGGACAGATTCCTACGAGCAGTACTTC | CASSLQTGTDSYEQYF | TRBJ2-7 | TRBD1 | many | TRBV27
TGTGCCAGCAGCTTGGCCGGTGGCTCTGGGGCCAACGTCCTGACTTTC | CASSLAGGSGANVLTF | TRBJ2-6 | NA | many | TRBV5-6
TGTGCCAGCAGTTTAGGGACAGGGCCGTATAGCAATCAGCCCCAGCATTTT | CASSLGTGPYSNQPQHF | TRBJ1-5 | TRBD1 | many | TRBV12-3/TRBV12-4
TGTGCCAGCAGTCGACAGGGGGGAAAAGAGACCCAGTACTTC | CASSRQGGKETQYF | TRBJ2-5 | TRBD1 | many | TRBV2
TGCAGTGCTGCCCTTGATGGGCCCCTCCACTTT | CSAALDGPLHF | TRBJ1-6 | NA | many | TRBV20-1
TGTGCCAGCAGCCTAAAAGCAAGTTCACCCCTCCACTTT | CASSLKASSPLHF | TRBJ1-6 | NA | many | TRBV7-9
TGTGCCAGTACCCTTAGGGACAGCTACTCTGGGGCCAACGTCCTGACTTTC | CASTLRDSYSGANVLTF | TRBJ2-6 | TRBD1 | NA | TRBV19
TGTGCCAGCAGCCAAGATCAATTTCCGGGACAGGGGTCCTACAATGAGCAGTTCTTC | CASSQDQFPGQGSYNEQFF | TRBJ2-1 | TRBD1 | many | TRBV3-1
TGTGCCAGCAGCTTAGACAGGGCCCACGAGCAGTACTTC | CASSLDRAHEQYF | TRBJ2-7 | NA | many | TRBV11-2
TGTGCCAGTCTCCCGGGACGGTCCTACGAGCAGTACTTC | CASLPGRSYEQYF | TRBJ2-7 | NA | many | TRBV6-2/TRBV6-3
TGTGCCAGCAGTTTAAAGGGACTAGCGGAAATTTCCTACAATGAGCAGTTCTTC | CASSLKGLAEISYNEQFF | TRBJ2-1 | TRBD2 | few | TRBV12-3/TRBV12-4
TGTGCCAGCAGTTTTTGGGTTAGGGGTGCTGAAGCTTTCTTT | CASSFWVRGAEAFF | TRBJ1-1 | NA | many | TRBV28
TGTGCCAGCAGTTACAAAAAGACCCAGTACTTC | CASSYKKTQYF | TRBJ2-5 | NA | many | TRBV6-5
TGTGCCAGCAGCCTCGGCGGGGACACTGAAGCTTTCTTT | CASSLGGDTEAFF | TRBJ1-1 | NA | many | TRBV9
TGTGCCAGCAGCTTAGATCTCAGGGACCACGAGCAGTACTTC | CASSLDLRDHEQYF | TRBJ2-7 | NA | many | TRBV7-8
TGTGCCAGCAGCTTCGGGCCAGAAGCTTTCTTT | CASSFGPEAFF | TRBJ1-1 | NA | many | TRBV21-1